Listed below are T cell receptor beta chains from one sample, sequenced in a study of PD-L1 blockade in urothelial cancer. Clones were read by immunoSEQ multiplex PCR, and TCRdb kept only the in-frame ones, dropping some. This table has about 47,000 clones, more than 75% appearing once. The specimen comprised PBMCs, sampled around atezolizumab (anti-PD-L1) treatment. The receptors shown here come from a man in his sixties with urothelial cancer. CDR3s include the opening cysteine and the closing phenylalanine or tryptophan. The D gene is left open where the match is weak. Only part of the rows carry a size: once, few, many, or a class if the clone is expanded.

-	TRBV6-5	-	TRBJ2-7	TGTGCCAGCGGCCTGAGTCGGGTTTACGAGCAGTACTTC	CASGLSRVYEQYF
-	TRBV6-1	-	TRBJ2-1	TGTGCCAGCAGTGAAGCGCAGGGCGGGGGCCATGAGCAGTTCTTC	CASSEAQGGGHEQFF
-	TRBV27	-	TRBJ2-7	TGTGCCAGCAGCCAAGGGGGCGGGAGGAACGAGCAGTACTTC	CASSQGGGRNEQYF
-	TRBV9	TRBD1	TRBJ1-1	TGTGCCAGCAGCCTAAAACAGGGGGGGGGAGGTGATACTGAAGCTTTCTTT	CASSLKQGGGGDTEAFF
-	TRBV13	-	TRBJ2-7	TGTGCCAGCAGCCAAGGAGGCGAGCAGTACTTC	CASSQGGEQYF
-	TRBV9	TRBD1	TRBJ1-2	TGTGCCAGCAGCGAGAGGGGGGACAGGGCTGGCTACACCTTC	CASSERGDRAGYTF
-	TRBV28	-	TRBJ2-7	TGTGCCAGCAGTTTCTCCAGGGGCTACGAGCAGTACTTC	CASSFSRGYEQYF
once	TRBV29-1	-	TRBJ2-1	TGCAGCGTTGCGCTCAGGTTACTTGCAAATGAGCAGTTCTTC	CSVALRLLANEQFF
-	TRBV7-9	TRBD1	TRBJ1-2	TGTGCCAGCAGCCTTGGGGACAGGGGTAACTATGGCTACACCTTC	CASSLGDRGNYGYTF
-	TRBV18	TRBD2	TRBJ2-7	TGTGCCAGCTCACCGCGGGAGGGGCCCTACGAGCAGTACTTC	CASSPREGPYEQYF
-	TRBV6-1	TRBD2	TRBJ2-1	TGTGCCAGCCGAACTAGCGGGGGTGACCTTAAGCAGTTCTTC	CASRTSGGDLKQFF
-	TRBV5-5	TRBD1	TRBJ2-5	TGTGCCAGCAGCCGGGACAGGCAAGAGACCCAGTACTTC	CASSRDRQETQYF
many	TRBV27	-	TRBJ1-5	TGTGCCAGCAGTCATAGCAATCAGCCCCAGCATTTT	CASSHSNQPQHF
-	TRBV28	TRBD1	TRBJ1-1	TGTGCCAGCAGCCTACCGTCCGGACAGGAGAACACTGAAGCTTTCTTT	CASSLPSGQENTEAFF
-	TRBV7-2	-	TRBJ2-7	TGTGCCAGCAGCTCCGAAACCGCCGGGAGTCCCTACGAGCAGTACTTC	CASSSETAGSPYEQYF
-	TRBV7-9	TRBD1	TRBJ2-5	TGTGCCAGCAGCCCATACTCGACAGGGCGCCGAGAGACCCAGTACTTC	CASSPYSTGRRETQYF
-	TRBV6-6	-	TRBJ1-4	TGTGCCAGCAGTTCAGCCCCGGGGTCAACTAATGAAAAACTGTTTTTT	CASSSAPGSTNEKLFF
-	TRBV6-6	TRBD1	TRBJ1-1	TGTGCCAGCAACAGCCGGGACAGCCTGAACACTGAAGCTTTCTTT	CASNSRDSLNTEAFF
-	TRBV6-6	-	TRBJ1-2	TGTGCCAGCAGTTACCCCGCAGGAACCCTCAAATATGGCTACACCTTC	CASSYPAGTLKYGYTF
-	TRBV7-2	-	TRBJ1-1	TGTGCCAGCAGCCTCGTAGTCGGGGAAACAGGGAAGCGGGCTTTCTTT	CASSLVVGETGKRAFF
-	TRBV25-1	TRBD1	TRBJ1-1	TGTGCCAGCAGTGAATACAGGGGGAGTACTGAAGCTTTCTTT	CASSEYRGSTEAFF
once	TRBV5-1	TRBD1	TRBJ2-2	TGCGCCAGCAGCACGGGACAGACGAACACCGGGGAGCTGTTTTTT	CASSTGQTNTGELFF
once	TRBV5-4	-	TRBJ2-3	TGTGCCAGCAGCTTGGGGGGAGAGTTGGATACGCAGTATTTT	CASSLGGELDTQYF
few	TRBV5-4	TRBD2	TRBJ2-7	TGTGCCAGCAGCTTGAATTTCCTAGCGGGGAACGAGCAGTACTTC	CASSLNFLAGNEQYF
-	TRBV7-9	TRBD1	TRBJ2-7	TGTGCCAGCAGCTACTCAATCCGGGACAGCTACGACGAGCAGTACTTC	CASSYSIRDSYDEQYF